The 9 T cell receptor beta chains reported below all come from one sample, sequenced in a study of cytomegalovirus exposure and HLA in healthy donors (dated by TCRdb to 2016 to 2017). The protocol used for the library was the immunoSEQ multiplex PCR assay. TCRdb provides this immuneACCESS table in a form limited to in-frame rearrangements. Some clones are lacking; in checked studies, under half of them reflect an unresolved V gene, and why the rest are absent is not known. This sample gives fewer than 90,000 clones in total; roughly 80% of them show up just once. The ten largest account for 12% of the sample. Sequencing used PBMCs. The origin of the receptors is a woman between 18 and 29 years old in good health and CMV-seropositive.

V gene TRBV27 combines with J gene TRBJ1-1; 7 nucleotides align to TRBD1. Germline values: CDR1 MNHEY, CDR2 SMNVEV (reference sequence). Trimming removed 6 bases from V and 1 base from J; junction bases left unmatched: 5. The CDR3 is made up of 14 amino acids. This CDR3 reads CASSPGQPNTEAFF. Here the CDR3 DNA reads TGTGCCAGCAGCCCGGGACAGCCGAACACTGAAGCTTTCTTT.

This clone was counted only a few times. This chain joins TRBV19 and TRBJ1-2, with 7 bases lining up with TRBD1. The germline CDR1 and CDR2 sequences are LNHDA and SQIVND (reference sequence). After removal of 9 bases from V and 8 bases from J, the junction contained 21 bases not matched to a gene. This CDR3 comprises 16 residues. The DNA of the CDR3 is TGTGCCAGCAGACGGACAGGACTGGGCCCTATCACAGGCTACACCTTC. This gives the protein CASRRTGLGPITGYTF.

This clone came up a few times. The chain uses TRBV4-3 and TRBJ2-3; perhaps TRBD2 as D (6 bases). Germline V gives CDR1 LGHNA, CDR2 YSLEER. This CDR3 comprises 13 residues. The V and J ends lost 5 bases and 5 bases respectively, with 11 bases between them. The chain's CDR3 is CASSTGGGDTQYF. For the CDR3, the DNA is TGCGCCAGCAGCACCGGGGGAGGAGATACGCAGTATTTT.

The CDR3 sequence is CASSLSTDTQYF. The CDR3 DNA is TGTGCCAGCAGCCTTAGCACAGATACGCAGTATTTT. The V call is TRBV9, the J call TRBJ2-3, with D unclear. The CDR3 sequence is 12 residues long. The germline V and J ends were trimmed by 4 bases and 0 bases, with 3 bases remaining between them. The germline CDR1 and CDR2 sequences are SGDLS and YYNGEE.

The chain uses TRBV19 and TRBJ1-2; 9 nucleotides line up with TRBD1. The V segment lost 5 bases and the J segment 6 bases; nucleotides outside the gene matches: 7. Per the germline V gene, CDR1 is LNHDA and CDR2 is SQIVND (reference sequence). CDR3 length: 14 residues. CDR3 region: CASSFRDRVHGYTF. The CDR3 region has the DNA TGTGCCAGTAGTTTCCGGGACAGGGTGCATGGCTACACCTTC. The full variable domain, with the rest looked up from reference TRBV19 and TRBJ1-2, is DGGITQSPKYLFRKEGQNVTLSCEQNLNHDAMYWYRQDPGQGLRLIYYSQIVNDFQKGDIAEGYSVSREKKESFPLTVTSAQKNPTAFYLCASSFRDRVHGYTFGSGTRLTVV.

The sample holds a few counts of this clone. This chain joins TRBV2 and TRBJ2-5; 7 positions agree with TRBD1. In germline, CDR1 is SNHLY, CDR2 FYNNEI. The CDR3 sequence is 14 residues long. The ends lost 6 bases at V and 5 bases at J; junction bases unmatched: 9. The CDR3 sequence: CASRDDRAGETQYF. The CDR3 nucleotides read TGTGCCAGCAGAGATGACAGGGCCGGTGAGACCCAGTACTTC.

This clone was observed a single time. The chain joins TRBV28 to TRBJ2-3; TRBD2 might be the D (6 bases). The CDR3 totals 17 residues. Germline CDR1 reads MDHEN; CDR2 reads SYDVKM. Trimming shortened V by 5 bases and J by 0 bases, and 18 bases separated the two germline ends. CDR3 nucleotide sequence: TGTGCCAGCAGTCCCCTGGGAGGCCCCAGTAGCACAGATACGCAGTATTTT. Residues: CASSPLGGPSSTDTQYF. The whole variable domain, remainder taken from reference TRBV28 and TRBJ2-3, is DVKVTQSSRYLVKRTGEKVFLECVQDMDHENMFWYRQDPGLGLRLIYFSYDVKMKEKGDIPEGYSVSREKKERFSLILESASTNQTSMYLCASSPLGGPSSTDTQYFGPGTRLTVL.

The J gene is TRBJ2-1, the V gene TRBV11-2; 8 bases are shared with TRBD1. Germline V CDR1 and CDR2: SGHAT, FQNNGV. With 1 base clipped from V and 13 bases from J, the junction kept 9 bases outside the gene matches. The CDR3 spans 14 residues. The CDR3 protein is CASSLGLDRAKQFF. The CDR3 region has the DNA TGTGCCAGCAGCTTAGGACTGGACAGGGCTAAACAGTTCTTC.

This sequence joins TRBV11-3 and TRBJ2-1; TRBD2 is a possible D gene (6 bases). This CDR3 is built from 15 residues. Germline lookup yields CDR1 SGHNT and CDR2 YENEEA. Trimming took off 1 base at V and 5 bases at J, with 12 bases between the two ends. The CDR3 loop reads CASSLVGTLHNEQFF. DNA for the CDR3: TGTGCCAGCAGCTTAGTTGGGACTTTGCACAATGAGCAGTTCTTC.